A selection of T cell receptor beta chains follows, all from one sample in a study of T-cell memory formation after mild COVID-19. MiXCR, run by TCRdb on the 5' RACE reads, gives a single entry per CDR3 protein. This repertoire shows more than 250,000 distinct CDR3 sequences, 15% to 20% found once; its top ten account for 22%. The sample consisted of PBMCs or a T cell subset sorted from them (not recorded which). The receptors originated from a man aged 18 to 29 who had mild COVID-19 (a few samples of this study predate the infection). Cell type and time point are not known. CDR3s include the opening cysteine and the closing phenylalanine or tryptophan. The D gene is left open where the match is weak. Some rows mark clone size as missing; the rest say once, few, many or name a class of expanded clone.

size: -
J: TRBJ1-5
D: -
V: TRBV7-9
DNA: TGTGCCAGCAGCGCACAGGGTGAACAGCCCCAGCATTTT
CDR3: CASSAQGEQPQHF

size: few
J: TRBJ1-6
D: -
V: TRBV28
DNA: TGTGCCAGCAGTGGGGGGGGTAATTCACCCCTCCACTTT
CDR3: CASSGGGNSPLHF

size: -
J: TRBJ2-1
D: -
V: TRBV5-6
DNA: TGTGCCAGCAGCCCAGGGACCTGGGGGAATGAGCAGTTCTTC
CDR3: CASSPGTWGNEQFF

size: -
J: TRBJ1-6
D: -
V: TRBV20-1
DNA: TGCAGTGCTAGCGGACCAGGACAGAACAATTCACCCCTCCACTTT
CDR3: CSASGPGQNNSPLHF

size: few
J: TRBJ1-6
D: -
V: TRBV7-3
DNA: TGTGCCAGCAGCTTATCCTCAGGGTTGGGTTCACCCCTCCACTTT
CDR3: CASSLSSGLGSPLHF

size: few
J: TRBJ1-3
D: -
V: TRBV7-9
DNA: TGTGCCAGCAGCCCCTGGCTAGGACGGGGAAGCTCTGGAAACACCATATATTTT
CDR3: CASSPWLGRGSSGNTIYF

size: few
J: TRBJ2-2
D: -
V: TRBV10-2
DNA: TGCGCCAGCAGCTCTGGGGCCACCGGGGAGCTGTTTTTT
CDR3: CASSSGATGELFF

size: -
J: TRBJ2-7
D: -
V: TRBV21-1
DNA: TGTGCCAGCAGGGATCGGGTCTCCTACGAGCAGTACTTC
CDR3: CASRDRVSYEQYF

size: few
J: TRBJ1-2
D: -
V: TRBV12-3/TRBV12-4
DNA: TGTGCCAGCAGCCTTTCAGATGCCATTAACTATGGCTACACCTTC
CDR3: CASSLSDAINYGYTF

size: once
J: TRBJ2-7
D: -
V: TRBV6-2/TRBV6-3
DNA: TGTGCCAGCAGTTACGCAGGGCCGGTGGAGCAGTACTTC
CDR3: CASSYAGPVEQYF

size: few
J: TRBJ2-5
D: -
V: TRBV10-3
DNA: TGTGCCATCAGTGGGACAGTCTGGGAGACCCAGTACTTC
CDR3: CAISGTVWETQYF

size: -
J: TRBJ2-3
D: TRBD1
V: TRBV18
DNA: TGTGCCAGCTCACCACCCCTGACAGGGGGAGACACAGATACGCAGTATTTT
CDR3: CASSPPLTGGDTDTQYF

size: few
J: TRBJ1-2
D: -
V: TRBV5-1
DNA: TGCGCCAGCACCGCGGACAGCCCGGAGAATCGCTACACCTTC
CDR3: CASTADSPENRYTF

size: many
J: TRBJ2-7
D: -
V: TRBV5-1
DNA: TGCGCCAGCAGCTCGGGCCAACCTTCGGGCGAGCAGTACTTC
CDR3: CASSSGQPSGEQYF

size: few
J: TRBJ1-1
D: -
V: TRBV19
DNA: TGTGCCAGCCGCAGGGCGAAGACTGAAGCTTTCTTT
CDR3: CASRRAKTEAFF

size: -
J: TRBJ2-5
D: TRBD1
V: TRBV5-1
DNA: TGCGCCAGCCGAGTACTACCAGGGACAGAAGAGACCCAGTACTTC
CDR3: CASRVLPGTEETQYF

size: -
J: TRBJ2-4
D: -
V: TRBV6-6
DNA: TGTGCCAGCAGTTACCCCCCGACAGGTGTAATAGACAAAAACATTCAGTACTTC
CDR3: CASSYPPTGVIDKNIQYF

size: -
J: TRBJ2-1
D: -
V: TRBV29-1
DNA: TGCAGCGTTGATGCTTACAATGAGCAGTTCTTC
CDR3: CSVDAYNEQFF

size: few
J: TRBJ1-6
D: -
V: TRBV2
DNA: TGTGCCAGCAGAAGACGCTCCTTGAATTCACCCCTCCACTTT
CDR3: CASRRRSLNSPLHF

size: many
J: TRBJ1-1
D: -
V: TRBV7-2
DNA: TGTGCCAGCAGCTTAGAGGGCTTAGGCGTCCGCACTGAAGCTTTCTTT
CDR3: CASSLEGLGVRTEAFF

size: many
J: TRBJ2-1
D: -
V: TRBV9
DNA: TGTGCCAGCAGCGCTGGCCCCGGACTCATCAATGAGCAGTTCTTC
CDR3: CASSAGPGLINEQFF

size: few
J: TRBJ2-1
D: TRBD2
V: TRBV5-6
DNA: TGTGCCAGCAGCTTGGCTACTAGCGTTTACAATGAGCAGTTCTTC
CDR3: CASSLATSVYNEQFF

size: -
J: TRBJ1-5
D: -
V: TRBV7-9
DNA: TGTGCCAGCAGCTTTAACACGGAGGGATGGCCCCAGCATTTT
CDR3: CASSFNTEGWPQHF

size: -
J: TRBJ2-2
D: -
V: TRBV24-1
DNA: TGTGCCACCAGTGCCCGAACTGGAACCGGGGAGCTGTTTTTT
CDR3: CATSARTGTGELFF

size: -
J: TRBJ1-2
D: -
V: TRBV4-3
DNA: TGCGCCAGCAGCCAAGAACAGGCCTACTCCTATGGCTACACCTTC
CDR3: CASSQEQAYSYGYTF

size: few
J: TRBJ1-2
D: -
V: TRBV12-3/TRBV12-4
DNA: TGTGCCAGCAGTCCATTAAGGACAGTCAACTATGGCTACACCTTC
CDR3: CASSPLRTVNYGYTF

size: -
J: TRBJ2-6
D: -
V: TRBV6-2/TRBV6-3
DNA: TGTGCCAGCCGTACCGGGGGAGGCGGGGCCAACGTCCTGACTTTC
CDR3: CASRTGGGGANVLTF

size: many
J: TRBJ2-2
D: -
V: TRBV3-1
DNA: TGTGCCAGCAGCCAAGGGGAGGCCGGGGAGCTGTTTTTT
CDR3: CASSQGEAGELFF

size: -
J: TRBJ1-2
D: -
V: TRBV7-2
DNA: TGTGCCAGCAGCGTCACCGCGGGACCAGACACCTTC
CDR3: CASSVTAGPDTF

size: few
J: TRBJ1-4
D: -
V: TRBV5-1
DNA: TGCGCCAGCAGCTTGAATTTGGGGTTTAATGAAAAACTGTTTTTT
CDR3: CASSLNLGFNEKLFF

size: few
J: TRBJ2-5
D: -
V: TRBV9
DNA: TGTGCCAGCAGCGTCACAGGAAAAGAGACCCAGTACTTC
CDR3: CASSVTGKETQYF

size: -
J: TRBJ2-7
D: -
V: TRBV10-3
DNA: TGTGCCATCAGTGAAGGTGGATCCGAGCAGTACTTC
CDR3: CAISEGGSEQYF

size: -
J: TRBJ2-2
D: -
V: TRBV6-5
DNA: TGTGCCAGCATGTTCTCGGGCGGAACCGGGGAGCTGTTTTTT
CDR3: CASMFSGGTGELFF

size: -
J: TRBJ2-3
D: TRBD2
V: TRBV7-2
DNA: TGTGCCAGCAGCTTAGGACGTGGGCTAGCGGGGAACCGACCGTATTTT
CDR3: CASSLGRGLAGNRPYF

size: few
J: TRBJ2-5
D: -
V: TRBV28
DNA: TGTGCCAGCAGTTCCGGGGGCCAAGGAAAAGAGACCCAGTACTTC
CDR3: CASSSGGQGKETQYF

size: -
J: TRBJ2-7
D: -
V: TRBV7-8
DNA: TGTGCCACCGGGGCGGGGAGCTCCTACGAGCAGTACTTC
CDR3: CATGAGSSYEQYF

size: -
J: TRBJ2-7
D: -
V: TRBV19
DNA: TGTGCCAGTAGCTTGAGCGGACGTAAGAACGAGCAGTACTTC
CDR3: CASSLSGRKNEQYF

size: few
J: TRBJ1-2
D: TRBD1
V: TRBV20-1
DNA: TGCAGTGCTAGAGATAGGGGGCGGGGGCAGGACACCTTC
CDR3: CSARDRGRGQDTF

size: once
J: TRBJ2-7
D: TRBD1
V: TRBV3-1
DNA: TGTGCCAGCAGCCAAACTGCCGGGACAGTGGGCCGCGAGCAGTACTTC
CDR3: CASSQTAGTVGREQYF

size: few
J: TRBJ2-5
D: -
V: TRBV5-1
DNA: TGCGCCAGCAGCTTGGTCGGGGGAACCCGGGAGACCCAGTACTTC
CDR3: CASSLVGGTRETQYF

size: many
J: TRBJ1-1
D: TRBD1
V: TRBV6-5
DNA: TGTGCCAGCAGTAGACAGGGCACTGAAGCTTTCTTT
CDR3: CASSRQGTEAFF

size: -
J: TRBJ2-5
D: -
V: TRBV11-1
DNA: TGTGCCAGCAGCTTAGTCCTAGCCTCTCAAGAGACCCAGTACTTC
CDR3: CASSLVLASQETQYF

size: -
J: TRBJ1-6
D: TRBD1
V: TRBV5-1
DNA: TGCGCCAGCAGCCGCGGGACAGGAGTTTCACCCCTCCACTTT
CDR3: CASSRGTGVSPLHF

size: -
J: TRBJ2-3
D: TRBD1
V: TRBV24-1
DNA: TGTGCCACCAGGGGCGACAGGGACCGCGATACGCAGTATTTT
CDR3: CATRGDRDRDTQYF

size: few
J: TRBJ1-3
D: -
V: TRBV7-2
DNA: TGTGCCAGCAGCTTAGATACAGGCTCTGGAAACACCATATATTTT
CDR3: CASSLDTGSGNTIYF

size: -
J: TRBJ1-2
D: TRBD1
V: TRBV4-1
DNA: TGCGCCAGCAGCCAAGGCGACAGGGTCGTTGGCTACACCTTC
CDR3: CASSQGDRVVGYTF

size: -
J: TRBJ1-2
D: TRBD1
V: TRBV6-1
DNA: TGTGCCAGCAGCGGACCGGGACAGGGAATCTATGGCTACACCTTC
CDR3: CASSGPGQGIYGYTF

size: -
J: TRBJ2-2
D: TRBD2
V: TRBV3-1
DNA: TGTGCCAGCAGCCTGACTAGCGGGGGCCCTAACACCGGGGAGCTGTTTTTT
CDR3: CASSLTSGGPNTGELFF

size: few
J: TRBJ2-7
D: TRBD1
V: TRBV20-1
DNA: TGCAGTGCTACCGGGACAGTATACGAGCAGTACTTC
CDR3: CSATGTVYEQYF

size: few
J: TRBJ2-3
D: TRBD2
V: TRBV6-5
DNA: TGTGCCAGCAGTTATCTTGGGGGGGAGATGCAGTATTTT
CDR3: CASSYLGGEMQYF

size: few
J: TRBJ1-2
D: -
V: TRBV7-8
DNA: TGTGCCACCAGGGCAGGGGAGTCCGGTGGCTACACCTTC
CDR3: CATRAGESGGYTF

size: many
J: TRBJ2-5
D: -
V: TRBV5-1
DNA: TGCGCCAGCAGCTTGGGAGGGGGTCTCCAAGAGACCCAGTACTTC
CDR3: CASSLGGGLQETQYF

size: -
J: TRBJ2-2
D: -
V: TRBV18
DNA: TGTGCCAGCTCACCAAGTTCTGTAGTGGCCGGGGAGCTGTTTTTT
CDR3: CASSPSSVVAGELFF

size: -
J: TRBJ2-7
D: -
V: TRBV11-2
DNA: TGTGCCAGCAGCTTAGTCCGCAGGGTCAACGAGCAGTACTTC
CDR3: CASSLVRRVNEQYF

size: -
J: TRBJ2-5
D: TRBD2
V: TRBV3-1
DNA: TGTGCCAGCAGCCAAGGCGGGGGGGCTGGGGACCCGAAAGAGGCCCAGTACTTC
CDR3: CASSQGGGAGDPKEAQYF

size: -
J: TRBJ2-3
D: -
V: TRBV18
DNA: TGTGCCAGCCAATCAGTGGGCACAGATACGCAGTATTTT
CDR3: CASQSVGTDTQYF

size: -
J: TRBJ2-5
D: TRBD2
V: TRBV6-2/TRBV6-3
DNA: TGTGCCAGCAGGAACCGGGAGGCCGTCAGGGAGACCCAGTACTTC
CDR3: CASRNREAVRETQYF

size: few
J: TRBJ2-2
D: -
V: TRBV24-1
DNA: TGTGCCACCAGTGACCCTGCGGTCGGGGCCACCGGGGAGCTGTTTTTT
CDR3: CATSDPAVGATGELFF

size: few
J: TRBJ2-2
D: -
V: TRBV7-9
DNA: TGTGCCAGCAGCAGGGACACTGTTATCGGTCTGTTTTTT
CDR3: CASSRDTVIGLFF

size: few
J: TRBJ2-2
D: TRBD2
V: TRBV29-1
DNA: TGCAGCGCTGCCCCGGGGGGTTTTTCCGGGGAGCTGTTTTTT
CDR3: CSAAPGGFSGELFF